This T cell receptor (beta chain) was identified in a study of T cells in localized non-small cell lung cancer. Germline V gene sequence: CDR1 SGHAT, CDR2 FQNNGV. This CDR3 is 12 amino acids long. V dropped 0 bases and J dropped 11 bases, with 10 bases sitting between them. This clone was picked up a small number of times. Some clones are missing from TCRdb's copy, which holds only in-frame ones; the method was immunoSEQ multiplex PCR. This repertoire shows 15,000 or so clones, about four fifths found once; its top ten account for roughly 36%. Sequencing used peripheral blood, obtained before any cancer treatment. The TCR comes from a male donor at least 60 years old with stage III lung adenocarcinoma. This chain connects TRBV11-2 to TRBJ1-1; D unresolved. Here the CDR3 reads CASSLDRGGAFF. CDR3 nucleotides: TGTGCCAGCAGCTTAGATCGGGGAGGGGCTTTCTTT.